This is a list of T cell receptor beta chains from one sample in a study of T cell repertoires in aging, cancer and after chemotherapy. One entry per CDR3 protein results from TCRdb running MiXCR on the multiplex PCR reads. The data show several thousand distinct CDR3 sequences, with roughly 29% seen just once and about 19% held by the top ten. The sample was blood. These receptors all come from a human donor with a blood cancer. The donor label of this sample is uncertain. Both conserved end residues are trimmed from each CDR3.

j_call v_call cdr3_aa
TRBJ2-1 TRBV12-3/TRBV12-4 ASSWTSGGGEQF
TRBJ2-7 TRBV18 ASSPFAVATGYEQY
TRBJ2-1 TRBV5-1 ASSLITSGGSYNEQF
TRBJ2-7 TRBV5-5 ATRLGGGRPYEQY
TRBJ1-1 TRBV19 ASSKGRDLIMDTEAF
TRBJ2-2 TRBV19 ASSMWAGGNTGELF
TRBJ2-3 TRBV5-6 ASSPAIRDRGKNTQY
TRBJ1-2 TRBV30 AVQTEANYGYT
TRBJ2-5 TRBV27 ASSLNLGGGETQY
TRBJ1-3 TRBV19 ASSPPRGAENTIY
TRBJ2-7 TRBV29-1 SVVDSTSEQY
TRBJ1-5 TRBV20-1 SARDPVSNQPQH
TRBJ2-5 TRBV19 ASSMDSGGKETQY
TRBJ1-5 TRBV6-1 ASRTTGGAGSNQPQH
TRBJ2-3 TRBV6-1 ASSEGGGADTQY
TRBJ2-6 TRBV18 ASSPVRLSGANVLT
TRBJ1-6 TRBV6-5 ASPLHGGGWKNSPLH
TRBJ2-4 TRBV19 ASSIMGLAKNIQY
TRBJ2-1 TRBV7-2 ASSDTGGMPYNEQF
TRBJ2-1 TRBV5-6 AFDPSGNYNEQF
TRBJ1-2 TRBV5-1 ASSWNPGQADNYGYT
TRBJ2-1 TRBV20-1 SARVKRGKNYNEQF
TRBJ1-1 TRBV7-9 ASSILQGANTEAF
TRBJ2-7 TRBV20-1 SAQGRNEQY
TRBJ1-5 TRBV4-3 ASSQDTDSNQPQH
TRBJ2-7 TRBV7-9 ASSSPYEQY
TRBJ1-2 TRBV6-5 ASTLRRGPNYGYT
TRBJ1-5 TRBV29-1 SATTGLDQPQH
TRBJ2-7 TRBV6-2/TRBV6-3 ASSYPRLAGSYEQY
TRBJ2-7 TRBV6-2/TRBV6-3 ASRHGQSYEQY
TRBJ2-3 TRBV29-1 SVDWGGTDTQY
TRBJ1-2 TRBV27 ASSSLHFAGGAYGYT
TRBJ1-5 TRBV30 AWSIQGQPQH
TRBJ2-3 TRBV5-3 ARSSRSGRPDTQY
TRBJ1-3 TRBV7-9 ASSGTVGNTIY
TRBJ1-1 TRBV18 ASSPDLAEAF
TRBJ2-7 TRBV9 ASSVSGSEQY
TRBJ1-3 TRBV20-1 SANAGNTIY
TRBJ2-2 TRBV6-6 ASSYSPSGIGSTGELF
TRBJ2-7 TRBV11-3 ASSELGQAVAYYEQY
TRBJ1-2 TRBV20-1 SASWTGDHGYT
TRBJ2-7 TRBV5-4 ASSFPGLAFDEQY
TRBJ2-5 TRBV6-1 ASSDPGRGLETQY
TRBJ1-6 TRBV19 ASSLWDIVDSPLH
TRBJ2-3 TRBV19 ASSNLAPPDTQY
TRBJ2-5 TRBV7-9 ASSLLSQETQY
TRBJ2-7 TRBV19 ASSIGTGTYEQY
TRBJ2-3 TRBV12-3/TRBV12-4 ASSLGWGTDTQY
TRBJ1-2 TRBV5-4 ASSLGAGNYGYT
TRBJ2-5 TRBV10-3 ATSESSRRDQETQY
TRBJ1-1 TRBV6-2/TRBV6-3 ASRRTMEGNTEAF
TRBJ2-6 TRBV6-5 ATGTSGANVLT
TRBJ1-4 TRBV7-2 ASSPRWGPNEKLF
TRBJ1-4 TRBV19 ASSDPSGTGNEKLF
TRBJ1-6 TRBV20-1 SARPGAYNSPLH
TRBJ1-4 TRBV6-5 ASSPAGTGGGNEKLF
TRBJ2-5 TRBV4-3 ASSQDPPPAGGLETQY
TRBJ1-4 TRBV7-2 ASSLTGLGEKLF
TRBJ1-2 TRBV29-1 SVEGTRRGYT
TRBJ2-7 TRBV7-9 ASSLLGSYEQY